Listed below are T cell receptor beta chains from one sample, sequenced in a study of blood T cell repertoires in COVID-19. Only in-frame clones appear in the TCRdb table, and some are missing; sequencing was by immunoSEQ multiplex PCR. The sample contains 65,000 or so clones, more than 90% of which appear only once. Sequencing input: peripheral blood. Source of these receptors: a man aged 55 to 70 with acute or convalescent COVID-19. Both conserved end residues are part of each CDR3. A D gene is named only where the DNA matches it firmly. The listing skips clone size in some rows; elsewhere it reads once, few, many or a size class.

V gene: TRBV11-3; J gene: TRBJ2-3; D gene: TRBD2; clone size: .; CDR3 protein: CASSLDAGLAGTDTQYF; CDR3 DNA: TGTGCCAGCAGCTTAGATGCGGGACTAGCCGGCACAGATACGCAGTATTTT
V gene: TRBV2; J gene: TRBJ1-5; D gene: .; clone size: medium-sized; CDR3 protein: CASSTTDDSNQPQHF; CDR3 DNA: TGTGCCAGCAGTACGACAGATGATAGCAATCAGCCCCAGCATTTT
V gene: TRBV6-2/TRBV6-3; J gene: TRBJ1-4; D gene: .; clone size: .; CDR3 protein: CASSPGNEKLFF; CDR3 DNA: TGTGCCAGCAGTCCAGGGAATGAAAAACTGTTTTTT
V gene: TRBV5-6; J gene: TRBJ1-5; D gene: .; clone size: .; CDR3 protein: CASSRQPNQPQHF; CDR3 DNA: TGTGCCAGCAGCCGACAGCCCAATCAGCCCCAGCATTTT
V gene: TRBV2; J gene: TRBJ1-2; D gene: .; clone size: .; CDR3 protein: CASRDNLEIDYTF; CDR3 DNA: TGTGCCAGCCGGGACAACCTCGAAATAGACTACACCTTC
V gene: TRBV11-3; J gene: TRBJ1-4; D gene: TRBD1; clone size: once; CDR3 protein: CASSPGQNEKLFF; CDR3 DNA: TGTGCCAGCAGCCCGGGACAGAATGAAAAACTGTTTTTT
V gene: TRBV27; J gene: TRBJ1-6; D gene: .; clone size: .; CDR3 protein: CASSLLGPGGGSPLHF; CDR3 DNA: TGTGCCAGCAGTCTCCTAGGACCCGGGGGTGGATCACCCCTCCACTTT
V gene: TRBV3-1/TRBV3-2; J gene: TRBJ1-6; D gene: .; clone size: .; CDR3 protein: CASSQVGDNSPLHF; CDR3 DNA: TGTGCCAGCAGCCAAGTAGGGGATAATTCACCCCTCCACTTT
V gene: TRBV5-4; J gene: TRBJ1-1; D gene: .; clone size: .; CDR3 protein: CASSLFGTPNTEAFF; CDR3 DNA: TGTGCCAGCAGCTTGTTTGGGACACCGAACACTGAAGCTTTCTTT
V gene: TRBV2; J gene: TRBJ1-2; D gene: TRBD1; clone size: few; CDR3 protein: CARGTGSPLTF; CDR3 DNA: TGTGCCAGAGGGACAGGCAGCCCCCTCACCTTC
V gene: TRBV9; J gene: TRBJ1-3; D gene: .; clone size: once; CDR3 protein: CASSLRPTSPGNTIYF; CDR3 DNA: TGTGCCAGCAGCCTCAGGCCCACCTCACCTGGAAACACCATATATTTT
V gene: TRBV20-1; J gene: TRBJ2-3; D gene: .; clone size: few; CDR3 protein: CSASPADTQYF; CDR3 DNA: TGCAGTGCTAGTCCCGCAGATACGCAGTATTTT
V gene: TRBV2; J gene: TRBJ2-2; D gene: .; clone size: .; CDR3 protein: CASSGRSNTGELFF; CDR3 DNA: TGTGCCAGCAGTGGACGGAGCAACACCGGGGAGCTGTTTTTT
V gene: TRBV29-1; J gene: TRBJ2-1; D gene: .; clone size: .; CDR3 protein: CSVENYNEQFF; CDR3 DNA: TGCAGCGTTGAAAATTATAATGAGCAGTTCTTC
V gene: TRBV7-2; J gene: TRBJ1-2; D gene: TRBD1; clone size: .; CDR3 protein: CASTLTGGEYGYTF; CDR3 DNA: TGTGCCAGCACCCTTACAGGGGGCGAGTATGGCTACACCTTC
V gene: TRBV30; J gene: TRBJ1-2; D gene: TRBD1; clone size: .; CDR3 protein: CAWSPGQGVHGYTF; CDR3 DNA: TGTGCCTGGAGTCCCGGACAGGGGGTCCATGGCTACACCTTC
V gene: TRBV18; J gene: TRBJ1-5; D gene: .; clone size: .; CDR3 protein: CASSPGGNQPQHF; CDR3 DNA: TGTGCCAGCTCACCCGGGGGCAATCAGCCCCAGCATTTT
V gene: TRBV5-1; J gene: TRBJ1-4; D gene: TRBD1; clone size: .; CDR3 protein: CASSLGSGGPSGIEKLFF; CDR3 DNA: TGCGCCAGCAGCTTGGGATCAGGGGGCCCTTCGGGTATTGAAAAACTGTTTTTT
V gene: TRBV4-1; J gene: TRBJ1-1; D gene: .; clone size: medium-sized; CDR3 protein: CASRPTENTEAFF; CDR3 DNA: TGCGCCAGCAGGCCTACAGAGAACACTGAAGCTTTCTTT
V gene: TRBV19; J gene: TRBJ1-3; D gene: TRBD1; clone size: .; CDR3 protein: CASSERGGASGNTIYF; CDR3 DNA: TGTGCCAGTAGTGAAAGAGGGGGCGCCTCTGGAAACACCATATATTTT
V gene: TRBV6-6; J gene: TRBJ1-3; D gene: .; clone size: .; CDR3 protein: CASSYSSTTSGNTIYF; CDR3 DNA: TGTGCCAGCAGTTACAGCAGTACTACCTCTGGAAACACCATATATTTT
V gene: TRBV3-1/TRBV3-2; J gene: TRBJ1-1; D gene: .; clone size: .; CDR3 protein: CASSQVTGNTEAFF; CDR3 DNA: TGTGCCAGCAGCCAAGTGACAGGGAACACTGAAGCTTTCTTT
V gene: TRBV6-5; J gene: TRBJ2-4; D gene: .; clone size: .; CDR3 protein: CASRDTNRDF; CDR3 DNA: TGTGCCAGCCGGGACACCAATCGGGACTTC
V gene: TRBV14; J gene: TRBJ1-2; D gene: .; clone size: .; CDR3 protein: CASSQDVRARSHYGYTF; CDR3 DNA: TGTGCCAGCAGCCAAGATGTCAGGGCGAGGTCTCACTATGGCTACACCTTC
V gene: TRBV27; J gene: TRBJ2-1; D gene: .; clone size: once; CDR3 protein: CASSYGRVHEQFF; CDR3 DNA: TGTGCCAGCAGTTATGGCAGGGTCCATGAGCAGTTCTTC
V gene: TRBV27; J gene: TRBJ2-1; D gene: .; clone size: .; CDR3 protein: CASSFEGGFLNEQFF; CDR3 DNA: TGTGCCAGCAGTTTCGAGGGCGGGTTTCTCAATGAGCAGTTCTTC
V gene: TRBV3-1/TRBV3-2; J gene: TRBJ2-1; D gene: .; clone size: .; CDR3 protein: CASSLDNPYNEQFF; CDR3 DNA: TGTGCCAGCAGCCTTGACAATCCCTACAATGAGCAGTTCTTC
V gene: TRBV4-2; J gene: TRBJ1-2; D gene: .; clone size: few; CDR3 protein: CASSQGDRYGYTF; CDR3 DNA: TGTGCCAGCAGCCAAGGAGATAGATATGGCTACACCTTC
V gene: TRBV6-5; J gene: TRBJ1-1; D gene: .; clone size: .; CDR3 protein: CASSYSRGTEAFF; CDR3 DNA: TGTGCCAGCAGTTACTCAAGGGGCACTGAAGCTTTCTTT
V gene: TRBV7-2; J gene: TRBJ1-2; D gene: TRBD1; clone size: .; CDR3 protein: CASSLAQYRGFNYGYTF; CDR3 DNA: TGTGCCAGCAGCTTAGCGCAGTACAGGGGGTTTAACTATGGCTACACCTTC
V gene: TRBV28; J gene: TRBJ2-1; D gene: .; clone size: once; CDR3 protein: CASSLLYNEQFF; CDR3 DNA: TGTGCCAGCAGTCTTCTCTACAATGAGCAGTTCTTC
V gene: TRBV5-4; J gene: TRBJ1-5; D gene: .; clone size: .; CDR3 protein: CASSLGGTQPQHF; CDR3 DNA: TGTGCCAGCAGCTTGGGGGGCACTCAGCCCCAGCATTTT
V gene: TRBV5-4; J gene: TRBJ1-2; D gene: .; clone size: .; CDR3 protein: CASSAGRGGGYGYTF; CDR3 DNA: TGTGCCAGCAGCGCCGGGAGGGGAGGAGGCTATGGCTACACCTTC
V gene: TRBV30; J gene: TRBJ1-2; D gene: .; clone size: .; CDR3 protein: CAWSVRRGYDDYGYTF; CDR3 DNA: TGTGCCTGGAGTGTACGAAGGGGATATGATGACTATGGCTACACCTTC
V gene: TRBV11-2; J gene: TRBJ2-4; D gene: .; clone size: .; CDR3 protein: CASSFRQINIQYF; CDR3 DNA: TGTGCCAGCAGCTTTCGACAGATAAACATTCAGTACTTC